This is a list of T cell receptor beta chains from one sample in a study of control samples from healthy donors and cancer patients. Clones were read by immunoSEQ multiplex PCR, and TCRdb kept only the in-frame ones, dropping some. The repertoire holds around 150,000 clones, with just over 95% as singletons. The sample taken for sequencing was blood. The receptors were sampled from a woman in her twenties or thirties in good health. Each CDR3 is given with its conserved first and last residue. A D gene is named only where the DNA matches it firmly.

TRBJ1-1 NA TRBV7-8 CASSLAAGNTEAFF TGTGCCAGCAGCTTAGCCGCAGGGAACACTGAAGCTTTCTTT
TRBJ2-5 TRBD2 TRBV5-1 CASSEGTSGETQYF TGCGCCAGCAGCGAAGGGACTAGCGGGGAGACCCAGTACTTC
TRBJ1-6 TRBD1 TRBV2 CASRDRENSPLHF TGTGCCAGTAGGGACAGGGAGAATTCACCCCTCCACTTT
TRBJ1-2 TRBD1 TRBV19 CASSPGQNNYGYTF TGTGCCAGTAGTCCGGGACAGAACAACTATGGCTACACCTTC
TRBJ1-1 NA TRBV6-5 CATLRTRWAEAFF TGTGCCACCTTAAGGACGAGGTGGGCTGAAGCTTTCTTT
TRBJ1-6 TRBD1 TRBV12-3/TRBV12-4 CASSLGQLPLHF TGTGCCAGCAGTTTGGGACAGCTTCCCCTCCACTTT
TRBJ1-5 NA TRBV6-5 CASRMNLGGNQPQHF TGTGCCAGCAGAATGAATTTGGGGGGCAATCAGCCCCAGCATTTT
TRBJ1-5 NA TRBV4-1 CASSQGRASNQPQHF TGCGCCAGCAGCCAAGGTCGGGCGAGCAATCAGCCCCAGCATTTT
TRBJ1-1 TRBD1 TRBV11-2 CASRQGAEAFF TGTGCCAGCAGACAGGGGGCTGAAGCTTTCTTT
TRBJ2-5 NA TRBV21-1 CASSKVGTGGSMVQETQYF TGTGCCAGCAGCAAAGTGGGGACAGGGGGCTCTATGGTCCAAGAGACCCAGTACTTC
TRBJ1-3 NA TRBV20-1 CSASSRGNTIYF TGCAGTGCTAGTAGTAGAGGAAACACCATATATTTT
TRBJ1-1 NA TRBV27 CASSPRGGLDTEAFF TGTGCCAGCAGTCCCCGAGGGGGGTTGGACACTGAAGCTTTCTTT
TRBJ2-2 NA TRBV18 CASSPRYNFNTGELFF TGTGCCAGCTCACCACGCTACAACTTTAACACCGGGGAGCTGTTTTTT
TRBJ1-1 NA TRBV4-1 CASSQVRQGNEAFF TGCGCCAGCAGCCAAGTGCGGCAGGGGAATGAAGCTTTCTTT
TRBJ2-3 NA TRBV2 CASEGPEDTQYF TGTGCCAGCGAGGGGCCAGAAGATACGCAGTATTTT
TRBJ1-2 NA TRBV7-9 CASSLVRGSLQLYGYTF TGTGCCAGCAGCTTAGTGCGGGGATCCCTCCAACTATATGGCTACACCTTC
TRBJ1-2 NA TRBV6-1 CASSEAGEYGYTF TGTGCCAGCAGTGAAGCAGGGGAGTATGGCTACACCTTC